This T cell receptor (beta chain) was documented in a study of blood T cells in healthy people across ages. The donors, healthy Caucasians from Russia, were aged roughly 6 to 90. The use of a sample-barcoded 5' primer and a J-beta primer mix characterized a second PCR of roughly 6 to 12 cycles. TCRdb analysed the 5' RACE reads with MiXCR anew, one entry per CDR3 protein. The table has over a million distinct CDR3 sequences, 35% to 50% seen once; the top ten hold approximately 19%. Germline loops: CDR1 DFQATT, CDR2 SNEGSKA (reference sequence). CDR3 length: 15 residues. The V end was cut by 3 bases, the J end by 1 base, with 10 bases between.

The genes are TRBV20-1 and TRBJ2-6, with D unclear. Material: blood. The TCR originated in a woman in her fifties or sixties in good health. The CDR3 coding sequence is TGCAGTGCTAGCAGATCGCGGTCTGGGGCCAACGTCCTGACTTTC. This encodes CSASRSRSGANVLTF.